The 15 T cell receptor beta chains presented below share a single source sample, sequenced in a study of T cell repertoires in cytomegalovirus infection. From the reads, TCRdb called clonotypes with MiXCR, one entry per CDR3 protein. The data hold some 220,000 distinct CDR3 sequences, with roughly 12% observed a single time. The sequencing input was PBMCs. The source is a human donor in good health (CMV status not recorded). Some clones in this sample may be carry-over from other donors' samples.

This clonotype was detected a few times. The genes are TRBV29-1 and TRBJ2-3; D not resolved. V lost 0 bases, J lost 5 bases, and 9 bases lay in between. CDR3 length: 13 amino acids. Germline V gene data show CDR1 as SQVTM and CDR2 as ANQGSEA. DNA for the CDR3: TGCAGCGTTGAAGATCGGACCGGAGATACGCAGTATTTT. Translating it yields CSVEDRTGDTQYF.

This clonotype was observed a few times. The rearrangement links TRBV28 to TRBJ1-2; 10 positions agree with TRBD1. Trimming cost V 6 bases and J 4 bases; bases outside gene matches: 5. Germline-derived CDR1 and CDR2 are MDHEN and SYDVKM. The CDR3 is made up of 14 amino acids. CDR3 sequence reads: CASRETGGIYGYTF. The DNA of the CDR3 is TGTGCCAGCAGGGAGACAGGGGGCATCTATGGCTACACCTTC.

This clonotype occurred many times. The V call is TRBV7-2, the J call TRBJ1-1; TRBD1 agrees at 7 bases. The CDR3 extends over 13 amino acids. The germline CDR1 and CDR2 sequences are SGHTA and FQGNSA. The V segment lost 1 base and the J segment 5 bases; nucleotides outside the gene matches: 1. The CDR3, as DNA: TGTGCCAGCAGCTTAGACAGGGGTACTGAAGCTTTCTTT. Protein: CASSLDRGTEAFF.

There are many counts of this clonotype. The chain has TRBV6-2 or TRBV6-3 and TRBJ2-7, with 11 bases that match TRBD2. This CDR3 has 14 amino acids. Losses at the gene ends were 7 bases for V and 2 bases for J; bases not matched to a gene: 4. From germline, CDR1 is MNHEY and CDR2 SVGEGT. The CDR3 is CASKGTSGAYEQYF. CDR3 sequence (DNA): TGTGCCAGCAAAGGGACTAGCGGAGCCTACGAGCAGTACTTC.

The sample holds many counts of this clonotype. This chain links TRBV7-2 with TRBJ1-1, with a possible D match to TRBD1 (6 bases). The CDR3 has 15 residues. Germline V gene sequence: CDR1 SGHTA, CDR2 FQGNSA. V dropped 1 base and J dropped 1 base, with 10 bases sitting between them. CDR3 amino acids: CASSLGAGANTEAFF. DNA for the CDR3: TGTGCCAGCAGCTTAGGGGCAGGGGCGAACACTGAAGCTTTCTTT.

In this sample, this clonotype turned up many times. V usage is TRBV5-1 and J usage is TRBJ2-7, with D tentatively TRBD1 or TRBD2 (6 bases each). CDR3 length: 13 residues. V was clipped by 5 bases and J by 2 bases, with 11 bases between them. The germline CDR1 and CDR2 sequences are SGHRS and YFSETQ. DNA of the CDR3: TGCGCCAGCAGTAGGGGGGCGACCTACGAGCAGTACTTC. Translating it yields CASSRGATYEQYF.

V gene TRBV9 combines with J gene TRBJ2-7; TRBD2 aligns across 10 bases. Germline CDR1 SGDLS, CDR2 YYNGEE. The CDR3 consists of 17 residues. V trimming: 2 bases; J trimming: 1 base; junction bases outside the gene matches: 9. The CDR3 DNA reads TGTGCCAGCAGCGTGGCCCCAACTAGCGGGACTTCCTACGAGCAGTACTTC. Translation: CASSVAPTSGTSYEQYF.

This clonotype was observed many times. The chain joins TRBV10-3 to TRBJ1-1; 7 bases line up with TRBD1. Germline loops: CDR1 ENHRY, CDR2 SYGVKD. The CDR3 has 14 amino acids. After removal of 10 bases from V and 5 bases from J, the junction contained 13 bases not matched to a gene. The CDR3 region is CASRTRTGSTEAFF. The CDR3 DNA reads TGTGCCAGCCGCACCAGGACAGGTTCGACTGAAGCTTTCTTT.

This clonotype was detected many times. The chain employs TRBV6-5 and TRBJ1-1, with D possibly matching TRBD1 (5 bases). The germline V gene has CDR1 MNHEY and CDR2 SVGAGI. The CDR3 has 16 residues. The V end was cut by 2 bases, the J end by 3 bases, with 16 bases between. CDR3 DNA: TGTGCCAGCAGTTACAAGGGTCGTGGGGCGGACACTGAAGCTTTCTTT. This encodes CASSYKGRGADTEAFF.

The table lists this clonotype with many counts. The chain employs TRBV19 and TRBJ1-1; D is unresolved. The germline V gene has CDR1 LNHDA and CDR2 SQIVND (reference sequence). The CDR3 covers 14 residues. V was shortened by 3 bases and J by 5 bases, with 13 bases between the two germline ends. The CDR3 loop is CASSMGDRYTEAFF. The CDR3, as DNA: TGTGCCAGTAGTATGGGTGATCGTTATACTGAAGCTTTCTTT.

This clonotype has ten or more counts. The chain recombines TRBV28 with TRBJ2-7; TRBD1 might be the D (5 bases). Looked up from germline, CDR1 is MDHEN and CDR2 is SYDVKM. V lost 8 bases and J 6 bases, leaving 14 bases between the germline ends. CDR3 length: 12 amino acids. CDR3: CASGPQGGEQYF. CDR3 in DNA: TGTGCCAGCGGCCCTCAGGGCGGCGAGCAGTACTTC. Drawing the rest from reference TRBV28 and TRBJ2-7, the complete variable domain is DVKVTQSSRYLVKRTGEKVFLECVQDMDHENMFWYRQDPGLGLRLIYFSYDVKMKEKGDIPEGYSVSREKKERFSLILESASTNQTSMYLCASGPQGGEQYFGPGTRLTVT.

CDR3 nucleotide sequence: TGTGCCAGTAGTAAGGGGCGAGTCGGGGAGCTGTTTTTT. Translating gives CASSKGRVGELFF. V is TRBV19 and J is TRBJ2-2, with TRBD1 as a possible D gene (5 bases). The germline V gene has CDR1 LNHDA and CDR2 SQIVND (reference sequence). V lost 4 bases to trimming and J lost 7 bases, with 10 bases between them. CDR3 length: 13 amino acids.

The CDR3 region is CASSNGRPEAFF. The CDR3 nucleotides read TGTGCCAGCAGCAATGGCCGGCCTGAAGCTTTCTTT. The chain recombines TRBV5-4 with TRBJ1-1; D uncertain. V lost 4 bases, J lost 6 bases, and 10 bases lay in between. Germline V gene data show CDR1 as SGHNT and CDR2 as YYREEE (reference sequence). The CDR3 spans 12 residues. The full variable domain, with the rest looked up from reference TRBV5-4 and TRBJ1-1, is ETGVTQSPTHLIKTRGQQVTLRCSSQSGHNTVSWYQQALGQGPQFIFQYYREEENGRGNFPPRFSGLQFPNYSSELNVNALELDDSALYLCASSNGRPEAFFGQGTRLTVV.

This clonotype was observed many times. The chain has TRBV11-3 and TRBJ1-1; 7 bases align to TRBD1. Germline CDR1 is SGHNT and CDR2 is YENEEA. The CDR3 totals 14 residues. The V segment lost 6 bases and the J segment 4 bases; nucleotides outside the gene matches: 8. CDR3 sequence (DNA): TGTGCCAGCAGTCCAAGGGGGCAGAGCACTGAAGCTTTCTTT. Protein product: CASSPRGQSTEAFF.

This sequence joins TRBV3-1 and TRBJ2-3; no reliable D call. The CDR3 loop spans 14 amino acids. The germline V gene has CDR1 LGHDT and CDR2 YNNKEL (reference sequence). The V and J ends lost 0 bases and 3 bases respectively, with 7 bases between them. The DNA for the CDR3 is TGTGCCAGCAGCCAAGATGCCGGGACAGATACGCAGTATTTT. Translation: CASSQDAGTDTQYF.